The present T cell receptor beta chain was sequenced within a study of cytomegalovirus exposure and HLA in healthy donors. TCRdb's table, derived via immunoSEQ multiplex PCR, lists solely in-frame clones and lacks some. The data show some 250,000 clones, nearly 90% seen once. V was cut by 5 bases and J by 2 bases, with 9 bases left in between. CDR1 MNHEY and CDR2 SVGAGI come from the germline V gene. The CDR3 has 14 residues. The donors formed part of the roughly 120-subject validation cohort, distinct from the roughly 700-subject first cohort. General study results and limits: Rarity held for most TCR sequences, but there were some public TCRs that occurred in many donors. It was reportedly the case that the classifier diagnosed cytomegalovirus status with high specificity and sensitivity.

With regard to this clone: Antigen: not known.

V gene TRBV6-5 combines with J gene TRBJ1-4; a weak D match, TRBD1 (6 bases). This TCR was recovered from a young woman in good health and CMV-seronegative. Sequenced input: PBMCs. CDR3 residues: CASSGTTTNEKLFF. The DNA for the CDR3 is TGTGCCAGCAGTGGGACAACTACTAATGAAAAACTGTTTTTT.